Listed below are T cell receptor beta chains from one sample, sequenced in a study of identifying expanded T cells in peripheral blood. Libraries were prepared by immunoSEQ multiplex PCR; TCRdb keeps only in-frame clonotypes and omits some of them. This table holds 100,000 to 150,000 clones, approximately 80% found once. The sequenced material came from blood. Source of these receptors: a person aged 18 to 75 in good health. CDR3s include the opening cysteine and the closing phenylalanine or tryptophan. D genes are given only for firm matches. Size is stated for part of the rows, as once, few or many counts, or as a class when the clone is expanded.

>-|-|TRBJ2-7|TRBV2|13
TGTGCCAGCAGCGACGGGGCCCGCATCGAGCAGTACTTC
CASSDGARIEQYF
>-|-|TRBJ2-7|TRBV14|13
TGTGCCAGCAGCCCGGGGAGCTCCTACGAGCAGTACTTC
CASSPGSSYEQYF
>-|TRBD1|TRBJ2-7|TRBV7-9|17
TGTGCCAGCAGCTTCCCACTTAGGACAGGGCTGGCTGGCGAGCAGTACTTC
CASSFPLRTGLAGEQYF
>-|-|TRBJ1-2|TRBV2|14
TGTGCCAGCCATAGGGCAGTCGCCGGCTATGGCTACACCTTC
CASHRAVAGYGYTF
>-|TRBD1|TRBJ2-5|TRBV18|15
TGTGCCAGCTCACCAGGGACAGGGGGACGAAAGACCCAGTACTTC
CASSPGTGGRKTQYF
>-|TRBD1|TRBJ1-5|TRBV30|15
TGTGCCTGGCGTGGTACGGGACAGAACAATCAGCCCCAGCATTTT
CAWRGTGQNNQPQHF
>-|-|TRBJ2-7|TRBV29-1|14
TGCAGCGTTGAGGGACCGGGCAGAACCTACGAGCAGTACTTC
CSVEGPGRTYEQYF
>-|-|TRBJ1-2|TRBV19|14
TGTGCCAGTAGTATTATCCTTACGAACTATGGCTACACCTTC
CASSIILTNYGYTF
>-|TRBD1|TRBJ1-2|TRBV9|15
TGTGCCAGCAGCACCGGACAGGACGGGAACTATGGCTACACCTTC
CASSTGQDGNYGYTF
>-|-|TRBJ1-4|TRBV30|11
TGTGCCTGCACTACAGGAGTAAAACTGTTTTTT
CACTTGVKLFF
>-|TRBD1|TRBJ1-5|TRBV6-5|14
TGTGCCAGCAGTCAGGGGGACCCCAATCAGCCCCAGCATTTT
CASSQGDPNQPQHF
>-|-|TRBJ1-1|TRBV7-8|18
TGTGCCAGCAGCTATGGGCCCCCGAACAGGGTCATGAACACTGAAGCTTTCTTT
CASSYGPPNRVMNTEAFF
>few|-|TRBJ1-2|TRBV2|16
TGTGCCAGCAGTGAACATAGCCTGTCCGGTTCTACTGGCTACACCTTC
CASSEHSLSGSTGYTF
>once|TRBD1|TRBJ1-4|TRBV5-5|15
TGTGCCAGCAGCTTTGCGGGACAGGGTAGTGAAAAACTGTTTTTT
CASSFAGQGSEKLFF
>-|-|TRBJ2-1|TRBV29-1|16
TGCAGCGTAAGGACGGGGGGCCGGAGCTCCTACAATGAGCAGTTCTTC
CSVRTGGRSSYNEQFF
>-|-|TRBJ1-3|TRBV7-2|15
TGTGCCAGCAGCTTCACGGGCGACTCTGGAAACACCATATATTTT
CASSFTGDSGNTIYF
>-|TRBD2|TRBJ2-5|TRBV7-2|16
TGTGCCAGCAGCTTAGCGGTAGCGGGGGGGCAAGAGACCCAGTACTTC
CASSLAVAGGQETQYF
>-|-|TRBJ2-3|TRBV4-1|15
TGCGCCAGCAGCCAAGAGCGGGGAAGCACAGATACGCAGTATTTT
CASSQERGSTDTQYF
>-|-|TRBJ2-5|TRBV2|14
TGTGCCAGCAGTGCCTACAGGGGAGGAGAGACCCAGTACTTC
CASSAYRGGETQYF
>-|-|TRBJ1-2|TRBV7-2|14
TGTGCCAGCAGCGGACGGTGGGATAACTATGGCTACACCTTC
CASSGRWDNYGYTF
>-|-|TRBJ1-1|TRBV5-1|15
TGCGCCAGCAGCTTGGCGGTGCAGACGAAATCTGAAGCTTTCTTT
CASSLAVQTKSEAFF
>-|-|TRBJ2-3|TRBV5-1|15
TGCGCCAGCAGCCAGCAGGGGACTAGCACAGATACGCAGTATTTT
CASSQQGTSTDTQYF